This TCR beta chain was profiled in a study of Graves' ophthalmopathy and Graves' hyperthyroidism. CDR3 regions of TCR beta were amplified from RNA transcripts. Following a first-round RT-PCR that used HTBI primers, a second-round multiplex PCR was carried out. TCRdb processed the multiplex PCR reads anew with MiXCR; each CDR3 protein has one entry. Of hundreds of thousands of distinct CDR3 sequences listed, roughly 20% are singletons. CDR1 and CDR2 from the germline V gene are MNHNS and SASEGT. The CDR3 runs 14 residues. Trimming left V 8 bases short and J 4 bases short, with 17 bases between. This clonotype was counted many times.

This receptor was identified in a woman in her late teens or twenties with stable Graves' hyperthyroidism. This chain joins TRBV6-1 and TRBJ1-1, with a possible D match to TRBD1 (6 bases). Input material: peripheral blood. In DNA form, the CDR3 reads TGTGCCAGCCGAGCGACAGGATCTGTCACTGAAGCTTTCTTT. This codes for CASRATGSVTEAFF.